The clone carrying this TCR beta chain was seen repeatedly, ten times or more. The V segment lost 5 bases and the J segment 4 bases; nucleotides outside the gene matches: 9. There are 15 residues in the CDR3. CDR1 is SEHNR and CDR2 is FQNEAQ in the germline V gene (reference sequence). The data belong to a study of blood T cell repertoires in COVID-19. Repertoires were generated with immunoSEQ multiplex PCR, while TCRdb's copy carries only in-frame clones and drops some. Here the sample spans fewer than 250,000 clones, around 87% being singletons. This sequence was found in a man aged 30 to 45 in a cohort exposed to, infected with or recovered from COVID-19 (not recorded which). The sequencing input was PBMCs or T cells enriched from blood (not recorded which). The V and J genes are TRBV7-9 and TRBJ2-7; 9 nucleotides match TRBD2. CDR3 DNA: TGTGCCAGCAGCGGGCGTAGCGGGAGCCGGTACGAGCAGTACTTC. Its translation is CASSGRSGSRYEQYF.